The 3 T cell receptor beta chains presented below share a single source sample, sequenced in a study of T-cell memory formation after mild COVID-19. One entry per CDR3 protein, called by TCRdb with MiXCR from the 5' RACE reads. The sample shows 200,000 to 300,000 distinct CDR3 sequences, roughly a sixth of them seen only once. The sequenced material came from PBMCs or a T cell subset sorted from them (not recorded which). Receptors were obtained from a young man who had mild COVID-19 (a few samples of this study predate the infection). Cell type and time point are not known.

This clonotype was picked up many times. The rearrangement joins TRBV5-1 to TRBJ2-5, with D uncertain. The CDR3 is made up of 13 amino acids. Germline assignment: CDR1 SGHRS and CDR2 YFSETQ. V lost 2 bases and J lost 5, with 10 bases in between. CDR3 residues: CASSFGLGETQYF. DNA for the CDR3: TGCGCCAGCAGCTTCGGGCTCGGGGAGACCCAGTACTTC.

There are many counts of this clonotype. This sequence joins TRBV4-1 and TRBJ1-4; perhaps TRBD1 as D (5 bases). V was cut by 4 bases and J by 8 bases, with 11 bases left in between. This CDR3 is 13 amino acids long. Germline CDR1 reads MGHRA; CDR2 reads YSYEKL. This CDR3 is CASSLGGAEKLFF. The CDR3 DNA sequence: TGCGCCAGCAGCCTGGGGGGAGCGGAAAAACTGTTTTTT.

This clonotype was detected ten times or more. V and J are TRBV10-3 and TRBJ2-1, with 11 bases lining up with TRBD2. This CDR3 has 17 residues. Germline V gene data show CDR1 as ENHRY and CDR2 as SYGVKD. Trimming took 6 bases from V and 10 from J; bases not matched to a gene: 17. CDR3 sequence (DNA): TGTGCCATCAGCGACCACGGGCTAGCGGGGGGCCAAGGGGAGCAGTTCTTC. It specifies CAISDHGLAGGQGEQFF.